The entry that follows covers one T cell receptor beta chain sequence. Its antigen remains unknown. This sample is part of a study of OX40 agonist ivuxolimab in advanced cancers. The overall study: Patients received intravenous ivuxolimab every 2 weeks at 0.01 to 10 mg/kg. Study conclusions and caveats: Researchers did not establish what antigens the expanded peripheral T cells target.

Sequencing was performed with immunoSEQ multiplex PCR; in TCRdb, only in-frame clones are kept and a portion is missing. The top ten hold 18% of the sample, which has 15,000 to 25,000 clones, about 76% seen once. The sequencing used CD4+ or CD8+ T cells sorted from blood, collected in a trial of the OX40 agonist ivuxolimab. The receptor was derived from an adult with an advanced solid tumor such as melanoma, head and neck, liver or kidney cancer.

CDR3 in DNA: TGTGCCAGCAGTTACAGTGAGACCCAGTACTTC. This encodes CASSYSETQYF. The chain couples TRBV6-5 to TRBJ2-5; D is ambiguous. V was pared by 2 bases and J by 5 bases, with 3 bases between. CDR1 and CDR2 from the germline V gene are MNHEY and SVGAGI. CDR3 length: 11 amino acids.